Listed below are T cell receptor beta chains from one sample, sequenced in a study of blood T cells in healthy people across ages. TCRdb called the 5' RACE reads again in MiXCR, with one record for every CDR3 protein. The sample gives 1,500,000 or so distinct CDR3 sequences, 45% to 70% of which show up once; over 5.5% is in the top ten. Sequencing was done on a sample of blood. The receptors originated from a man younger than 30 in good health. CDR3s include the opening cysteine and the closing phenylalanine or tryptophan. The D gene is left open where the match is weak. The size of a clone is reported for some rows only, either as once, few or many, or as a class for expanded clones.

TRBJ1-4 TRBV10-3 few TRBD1 TGTGCCATCAGTGACCCAGGGGGAACAACTAATGAAAAACTGTTTTTT CAISDPGGTTNEKLFF
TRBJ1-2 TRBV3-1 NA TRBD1 TGTGCCAGCAGCCGACTGTCCGGGACAGGGGGACCTTTGGACGGCTACACCTTC CASSRLSGTGGPLDGYTF
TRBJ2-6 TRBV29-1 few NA TGCAGCGTTGAGGGGGGTAGCTCTGGGGCCAACGTCCTGACTTTC CSVEGGSSGANVLTF
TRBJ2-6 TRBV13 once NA TGTGCCAGCAGCTTTGGGTCCCCTGAAGTCCTGACTTTC CASSFGSPEVLTF
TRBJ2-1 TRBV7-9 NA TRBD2 TGTGCCAGCAGCCCAGGACTAGCGGTTCTAGATGAGCAGTTCTTC CASSPGLAVLDEQFF
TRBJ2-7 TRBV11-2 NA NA TGTGCCAGCAGCCCTCAGGGGGCGGGGGCACGCGAGCAGTACTTC CASSPQGAGAREQYF
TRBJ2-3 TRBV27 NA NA TGTGCCAGCACCTCCTCGGCTAGCGTGAATACGCAGTATTTT CASTSSASVNTQYF
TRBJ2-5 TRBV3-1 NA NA TGTGCCAGCACCACCGCCTTGGAGGGGGAGACCCAGTACTTC CASTTALEGETQYF
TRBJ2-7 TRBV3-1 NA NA TGTGCCAGCCAAGGCGCAGGGAGCTACGAGCAGTACTTC CASQGAGSYEQYF
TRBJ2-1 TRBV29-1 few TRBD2 TGCAGCGTTGAATTAGCGGGGGGGCCCATAGATGAGCAGTTCTTC CSVELAGGPIDEQFF
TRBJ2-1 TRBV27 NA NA TGTGCCAGCAGCCACGAGGTTCCCTACAATGAGCAGTTCTTC CASSHEVPYNEQFF
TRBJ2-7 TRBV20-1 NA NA TGCAGTGCTGGTTCATACACCCACGAGCAGTACTTC CSAGSYTHEQYF
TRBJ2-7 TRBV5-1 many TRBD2 TGCGCCAGCAGCTGGGAGACTAGCGGGGGGACCGGCTTACAGTACTTC CASSWETSGGTGLQYF
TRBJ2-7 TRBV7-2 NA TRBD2 TGTGCCAGCAGCCTAGTAGGGCTAGCGGGAGACGAGCAGTACTTC CASSLVGLAGDEQYF
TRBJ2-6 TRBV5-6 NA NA TGTGCCAGCAGCTTGGGTTACAGGGAATACTCTGGGGCCAACGTCCTGACTTTC CASSLGYREYSGANVLTF
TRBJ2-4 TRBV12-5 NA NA TGTGCTAGTGGTCCTTATGGACAGAAGCAGTACTTC CASGPYGQKQYF
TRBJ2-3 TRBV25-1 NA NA TGTGCCAGCAGTGAAAGCGGGCGGGGAAACGCAGATACGCAGTATTTT CASSESGRGNADTQYF
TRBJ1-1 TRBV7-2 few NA TGTGCCAGCAGCTTAGCTCGTTTACCTTGGAGCACTGAAGCTTTCTTT CASSLARLPWSTEAFF
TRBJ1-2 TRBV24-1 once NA TGTGCCACCAGTGATACAATAACGGCCTATGGCTACACCTTC CATSDTITAYGYTF
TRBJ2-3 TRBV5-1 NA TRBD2 TGCGCCAGCCTCCGACGCGATAGCGGGGGGGCAATAGATACGCAGTATTTT CASLRRDSGGAIDTQYF
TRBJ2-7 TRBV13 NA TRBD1 TGTGCCAGCAGCCTCGACAGGGCAAGGTTCGAGCAGTACTTC CASSLDRARFEQYF
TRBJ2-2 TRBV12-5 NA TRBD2 TGTGCTAGTGGTCCCGGACTAGCGGGAGTCGCCGGGGAGCTGTTTTTT CASGPGLAGVAGELFF
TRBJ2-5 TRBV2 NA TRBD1 TGTGCCAGCACTCTGGACAGGGACACTTTTATGAATGAGCAGTACTTC CASTLDRDTFMNEQYF
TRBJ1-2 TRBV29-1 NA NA TGCAGCGTTCAACGGACAGGCTACACCTTC CSVQRTGYTF
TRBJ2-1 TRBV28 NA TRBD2 TGTGCCAGCAGTCGGACTAGCGGCATCCCCTACAATGAGCAGTTCTTC CASSRTSGIPYNEQFF
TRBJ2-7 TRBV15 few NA TGTGCCACCAGCAGGTCGATGGACCGAAACCCCTACGAGCAGTACTTC CATSRSMDRNPYEQYF
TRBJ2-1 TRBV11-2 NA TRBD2 TGTGCCAGCAGCTGGCCCTCTAGCGGGAGTTCCGATGAGCAGTTCTTC CASSWPSSGSSDEQFF